Below are 16 T cell receptor beta chains sequenced from a single sample in a study of CD8 T cells in ankylosing spondylitis. TCRdb processed the 5' RACE reads anew with MiXCR; each CDR3 protein has one entry. The repertoire holds 150,000 or so distinct CDR3 sequences, with just over 9.5% as singletons. Material for sequencing was blood, either unsorted or a sorted T cell fraction (not recorded which). The receptor source for this set is a female donor with ankylosing spondylitis or in good health (not recorded which).

This clonotype appeared a few times. This chain uses TRBV12-3 or TRBV12-4 with TRBJ2-5; no clear D. This CDR3 spans 14 amino acids. V was clipped by 3 bases and J by 5 bases, with 13 bases between them. The chain's CDR3 is CASSLAGLWETQYF. CDR3 in DNA: TGTGCCAGCAGTTTGGCCGGGTTGTGGGAGACCCAGTACTTC.

This clonotype was seen ten or more times. The chain employs TRBV12-3 or TRBV12-4 and TRBJ2-5, with D tentatively TRBD1 (6 bases). The CDR3 totals 13 residues. The ends were cut back, 3 bases at V and 4 bases at J, with 9 bases in the middle. The CDR3 region is CASSFQGRETQYF. CDR3 nucleotides: TGTGCCAGCAGTTTTCAGGGGAGAGAGACCCAGTACTTC.

This clonotype has ten or more counts. The chain has TRBV7-8 and TRBJ2-1; D is undetermined. Trimming removed 0 bases from V and 5 bases from J, with 5 bases in between. The germline CDR1 and CDR2 sequences are SGHVS and FQNEAQ. This CDR3 has 13 residues. The CDR3 loop reads CASSLAWDNEQFF. The CDR3 DNA reads TGTGCCAGCAGCTTAGCGTGGGACAATGAGCAGTTCTTC. The variable domain in full, with the rest retrieved from reference TRBV7-8 and TRBJ2-1, is GAGVSQSPRYKVAKRGQDVALRCDPISGHVSLFWYQQALGQGPEFLTYFQNEAQLDKSGLPSDRFFAERPEGSVSTLKIQRTQQEDSAVYLCASSLAWDNEQFFGPGTRLTVL.

The sample holds a few counts of this clonotype. This sequence joins TRBV14 and TRBJ2-7; 8 nucleotides align to TRBD2. The CDR3 spans 18 residues. Per the germline V gene, CDR1 is SGHDN and CDR2 is FVKESK. V dropped 0 bases and J dropped 0; count of bases not matched to a gene: 10. The CDR3 here is CASSQDHQSGGSSYEQYF. The CDR3, as DNA: TGTGCCAGCAGCCAAGATCATCAAAGCGGGGGTAGCTCCTACGAGCAGTACTTC.

V usage is TRBV7-9 and J usage is TRBJ2-7, with 11 bases matching TRBD2. The CDR3 consists of 16 residues. V shed 3 bases and J 2 bases; nucleotides not matched to a gene: 6. Germline-derived CDR1 and CDR2 are SEHNR and FQNEAQ (reference sequence). The CDR3 spells CASSFLAGGKPYEQYF. The CDR3 DNA reads as TGTGCCAGCAGCTTTCTAGCGGGAGGAAAACCCTACGAGCAGTACTTC.

The V call is TRBV20-1, the J call TRBJ2-1; D is perhaps TRBD1 (6 bases). The CDR3 contains 15 residues. Deletions cut 3 bases from V and 7 bases from J, with 19 bases between. The germline CDR1 and CDR2 sequences are DFQATT and SNEGSKA (reference sequence). CDR3 amino acids: CSARHRAVGSNEQFF. In DNA, the CDR3 is TGCAGTGCTAGGCACAGGGCGGTTGGTAGTAATGAGCAGTTCTTC.

This clonotype was recorded many times. V and J are TRBV29-1 and TRBJ1-1; D is unclear. Germline assignment: CDR1 SQVTM and CDR2 ANQGSEA. The V end lost 2 bases, the J end lost 1 base, and 8 bases lay between the germline ends. The CDR3 is made up of 13 amino acids. In DNA form, the CDR3 reads TGCAGCGTTGAATGGGGAGAGAACACTGAAGCTTTCTTT. This codes for CSVEWGENTEAFF.

In this sample, this clonotype turned up many times. The rearrangement uses TRBV7-2 and TRBJ2-7; the D gene is possibly TRBD2 (6 bases). CDR3 length equals 13 residues. V was trimmed by 5 bases and J by 5 bases, leaving 13 bases between them. From germline, CDR1 is SGHTA and CDR2 FQGNSA. CDR3 coding DNA: TGTGCCAGCAGCACTGGGACTGGGGACGAGCAGTACTTC. Amino acid sequence: CASSTGTGDEQYF.

This clonotype was observed at least ten times. V is TRBV12-3 or TRBV12-4 and J is TRBJ2-1, with 8 positions matching TRBD1. V dropped 5 bases and J dropped 7; count of bases not matched to a gene: 10. CDR3 length: 15 amino acids. The CDR3 protein is CASSQPGTGSNEQFF. CDR3 sequence (DNA): TGTGCCAGCAGTCAACCCGGGACAGGATCTAATGAGCAGTTCTTC.

The rearrangement links TRBV20-1 to TRBJ2-1; 11 nucleotides align to TRBD1. The germline CDR1 and CDR2 sequences are DFQATT and SNEGSKA (reference sequence). Germline trimming cut 6 bases from V and 9 bases from J; bases unmatched to any gene: 10. The CDR3 contains 14 residues. The CDR3 coding sequence is TGCAGTGCCTACCGGGACAGGGGGTCTGGTGAGCAGTTCTTC. This sequence encodes CSAYRDRGSGEQFF.

The genes are TRBV9 and TRBJ2-2; D not resolved. The germline V gene has CDR1 SGDLS and CDR2 YYNGEE. The length of the CDR3 is 13 residues. The germline V and J ends were trimmed by 0 bases and 7 bases, with 7 bases remaining between them. The CDR3 is CASSVVADGELFF. In nucleotides, the CDR3 is TGTGCCAGCAGCGTAGTGGCGGACGGGGAGCTGTTTTTT.

This clonotype was observed many times. This chain connects TRBV7-2 to TRBJ1-1, with D possibly TRBD1 on 5 matching bases. This CDR3 has 14 amino acids. Germline V gene sequence: CDR1 SGHTA, CDR2 FQGNSA. V lost 6 bases and J 0 bases, leaving 11 bases between the germline ends. This CDR3 reads CASRPGHLNTEAFF. The CDR3 DNA reads TGTGCCAGCAGACCTGGACACCTGAACACTGAAGCTTTCTTT.

This clonotype showed up just a few times. One junction end does not reproduce the germline sequence, and a read error may be involved. This chain links TRBV11-2 with TRBJ2-7; no reliable D call. This CDR3 is 15 amino acids long. The V gene's germline CDR1 is SGHAT and CDR2 FQNNGV. CDR3 in amino acids: CASSLGAKSSYEHYF. CDR3 sequence (DNA): TGTGCCAGCAGCTTAGGAGCGAAAAGCTCCTACGAGCATTACTTC.

This clonotype occurred many times. The chain is built from TRBV7-9 and TRBJ2-1; a possible D gene is TRBD2 (5 bases). The CDR3 extends over 12 amino acids. Deletions cut 5 bases from V and 3 bases from J, with 5 bases between. The germline V gene encodes CDR1 SEHNR and CDR2 FQNEAQ (reference sequence). The CDR3 DNA follows: TGTGCCAGCAGCCGGGACTACAATGAGCAGTTCTTC. Its protein product is CASSRDYNEQFF.

On this clonotype: Possible read error: a much larger clone is one base away. This sequence joins TRBV29-1 and TRBJ2-7; TRBD2 is a possible D gene (5 bases). In germline, CDR1 is SQVTM, CDR2 ANQGSEA. CDR3 length: 13 amino acids. CDR3 loop: CSAGRGTLEEQHF. In DNA, the CDR3 is TGCAGCGCCGGACGGGGAACCTTGGAAGAGCAGCACTTC.

This chain links TRBV6-2 or TRBV6-3 with TRBJ2-1; perhaps TRBD2 as D (6 bases). The CDR3 runs to 16 residues. V was trimmed by 0 bases and J by 0 bases, leaving 9 bases between them. CDR1 and CDR2 from the germline V gene are MNHEY and SVGEGT. This CDR3 reads CASSYSPGSSYNEQFF. CDR3 bases: TGTGCCAGCAGTTACTCACCCGGGAGCTCCTACAATGAGCAGTTCTTC.